Below are 8 T cell receptor beta chains sequenced from a single sample in a study of technical replicates of blood from four donors. The repertoire was sequenced with immunoSEQ multiplex PCR; TCRdb's copy has only in-frame clones and lacks some. The sample yields tens of thousands of clones, around 97% seen once. Sequences were obtained from T cells isolated from PBMCs. The receptors originated from a human donor in good health.

This clone has a single count. This chain uses TRBV18 with TRBJ2-5; TRBD2 aligns across 7 bases. The trim removed 5 bases at V and 4 bases at J, leaving 1 base unmatched. The length of the CDR3 is 12 residues. Per germline, CDR1 KGHSH and CDR2 LQKENI. CDR3 coding DNA: TGTGCCAGCTCATCGGGGGGAGAGACCCAGTACTTC. Residues: CASSSGGETQYF.

The chain couples TRBV29-1 to TRBJ1-2, with D tentatively TRBD1 (6 bases). V lost 6 bases and J lost 4, with 21 bases in between. The CDR3 loop spans 15 amino acids. Germline-derived CDR1 and CDR2 are SQVTM and ANQGSEA. The CDR3 DNA is TGCAGCGTCAAAGGGACATCCTCAGGTGGCTATGGCTACACCTTC. Residues: CSVKGTSSGGYGYTF.

The chain uses TRBV27 and TRBJ2-7; D not resolved. The CDR3 spans 12 residues. V was pared by 6 bases and J by 5 bases, with 11 bases between. CDR1 and CDR2 (germline): MNHEY, SMNVEV (reference sequence). The CDR3, as DNA: TGTGCCAGCAGCCCTACTGCCGACGAGCAGTACTTC. Translated: CASSPTADEQYF.

The J gene is TRBJ2-6, the V gene TRBV5-4, with D perhaps TRBD2 (5 bases). Between the trimmed V and J ends, which lost 1 base and 2 bases, there was a span of 13 bases. The CDR3 is 17 residues long. Germline assignment: CDR1 SGHNT and CDR2 YYREEE (reference sequence). In DNA, the CDR3 is TGTGCCAGCAGCTTGCCCTTACTAGTGACTGGGGCCAACGTCCTGACTTTC. Translated: CASSLPLLVTGANVLTF.

V usage is TRBV7-9 and J usage is TRBJ2-7, with TRBD2 as a possible D gene (5 bases). V was pared by 5 bases and J by 2 bases, with 16 bases between. The CDR3 runs to 15 residues. CDR1 is SEHNR, CDR2 FQNEAQ, per germline (reference sequence). As DNA, the CDR3 is TGTGCCAGCAGCCCACAACGGACTGCAACCTACGAGCAGTACTTC. This translates into CASSPQRTATYEQYF.

The chain carries TRBV18 and TRBJ2-1; 7 nucleotides agree with TRBD2. The ends lost 5 bases at V and 0 bases at J; junction bases unmatched: 10. Germline CDR1 is KGHSH and CDR2 is LQKENI. The CDR3 runs 17 residues. CDR3 coding DNA: TGTGCCAGCTCAACCGGAGGTAGCGGGTTCTCCTACAATGAGCAGTTCTTC. It translates to CASSTGGSGFSYNEQFF.

This chain's CDR3 is CASSQFRLAGKWFF. The CDR3 DNA reads as TGCGCCAGCAGCCAATTTAGACTAGCGGGAAAGTGGTTCTTC. The chain is built from TRBV4-1 and TRBJ2-1; 11 bases line up with TRBD2. Losses at the gene ends were 2 bases for V and 15 bases for J; bases not matched to a gene: 9. There are 14 residues in the CDR3. Per germline, CDR1 MGHRA and CDR2 YSYEKL.

The V gene is TRBV30, the J gene TRBJ2-7, with 7 bases lining up with TRBD1. Per germline, CDR1 GTSNPN and CDR2 SVGIG (reference sequence). Trimming cost V 2 bases and J 0 bases; bases outside gene matches: 1. This CDR3 region has 13 residues. CDR3 in DNA: TGTGCCTGGAGTAGGGACAGCTCCTACGAGCAGTACTTC. This encodes CAWSRDSSYEQYF.